The 5 T cell receptor beta chains reported below all come from one sample, sequenced in a study of identical twins. MiXCR, run by TCRdb on the 5' RACE reads, gives a single entry per CDR3 protein. The sample yields 400,000 to 500,000 distinct CDR3 sequences, about 18% seen once. The sequencing input was naive T cells sorted from blood. The receptors come from a man between 45 and 60 years old in good health.

In its sample, this clonotype was seen a few times. This sequence joins TRBV25-1 and TRBJ1-1; 9 positions match TRBD1. V was clipped by 1 base and J by 4 bases; unmatched bases: 4. This CDR3 has 15 residues. CDR1 and CDR2 from the germline V gene are MGHDK and SYGVNS. The CDR3 reads CASSESTTGGTEAFF. CDR3 sequence (DNA): TGTGCCAGCAGTGAATCCACGACAGGGGGCACTGAAGCTTTCTTT.

This chain joins TRBV19 and TRBJ2-1; D gene unclear. The V gene's germline CDR1 is LNHDA and CDR2 SQIVND (reference sequence). The CDR3 contains 15 residues. The V end lost 3 bases, the J end lost 0 bases, and 9 bases lay between the germline ends. Written as DNA, the CDR3 is TGTGCCAGTAGTATTGCAGCCCTCTCCTACAATGAGCAGTTCTTC. Protein product: CASSIAALSYNEQFF.

This clonotype has just a few counts. This chain joins TRBV20-1 and TRBJ2-1; 12 bases match TRBD2. The CDR3 length is 17 residues. Germline CDR1 and CDR2: DFQATT and SNEGSKA (reference sequence). V lost 2 bases, J lost 4 bases, and 9 bases stayed unmatched. CDR3 sequence reads: CSARNPWTSGDYNEQFF. The CDR3 DNA sequence: TGCAGTGCTAGAAACCCATGGACTAGCGGGGATTACAATGAGCAGTTCTTC.

The chain uses TRBV29-1 and TRBJ2-1, with 7 bases identical to TRBD2. The germline V gene has CDR1 SQVTM and CDR2 ANQGSEA. V shed 2 bases and J 7 bases; nucleotides not matched to a gene: 8. The CDR3 spans 14 residues. The CDR3 spells CSVERWGGANEQFF. CDR3 in DNA: TGCAGCGTTGAAAGGTGGGGGGGAGCGAATGAGCAGTTCTTC.

This clonotype was observed at least ten times. The chain links TRBV5-1 to TRBJ2-7; 7 positions agree with TRBD2. The CDR3 has 15 amino acids. Germline CDR1 and CDR2: SGHRS and YFSETQ. Trimming at V came to 4 bases and at J to 5 bases, leaving 12 bases not matched to a gene. The CDR3 DNA is TGCGCCAGCAGCAAAGGACTAGTCCCTCGAGACGAGCAGTACTTC. Residues: CASSKGLVPRDEQYF.